These 3 T cell receptor beta chains were all obtained from the same sample, sequenced in a study of T cells after somatic rescue of genetic block. Clones were sequenced by immunoSEQ multiplex PCR, and TCRdb holds only the in-frame ones, with some missing. The table includes approximately 78,000 clones, about nine tenths detected once. The sequenced sample consisted of peripheral blood mononuclear cells (PBMCs). The receptors were sampled from a man aged 25-40 years.

V usage is TRBV5-4 and J usage is TRBJ2-5, with TRBD1 matching 12 bases. Germline V CDR1 and CDR2: SGHNT, YYREEE (reference sequence). The CDR3 spans 15 residues. Losses at the gene ends were 4 bases for V and 5 bases for J; bases not matched to a gene: 6. CDR3 residues: CASSQGQGASETQYF. CDR3 DNA: TGTGCCAGCAGCCAGGGACAGGGGGCGTCGGAGACCCAGTACTTC.

The V call is TRBV11-3, the J call TRBJ2-1; 9 bases fit TRBD2. CDR1 and CDR2 from the germline V gene are SGHNT and YENEEA. This CDR3 has 13 amino acids. Unmatched junction bases numbered 1, after V lost 6 bases and J lost 4 bases. This CDR3 is CASSLAGYNEQFF. CDR3 coding DNA: TGTGCCAGCAGTCTAGCGGGGTACAATGAGCAGTTCTTC.

The chain couples TRBV11-2 to TRBJ1-2; D remains ambiguous. CDR3 length: 13 amino acids. In germline, CDR1 is SGHAT, CDR2 FQNNGV. V shed 5 bases and J shed 8 bases, with 15 bases lying between them. This chain's CDR3 is CASSPASRGGYTF. The CDR3, as DNA: TGTGCCAGCAGCCCAGCCTCACGCGGAGGCTACACCTTC.